This T cell receptor (beta chain) was observed in a study of T cell responses to AZD1222 COVID-19 vaccine (dated by TCRdb to about 2021). Notes on the research overall: TCR sequencing covered 230 or so trial participants: roughly 200 given two doses of AZD1222 and approximately 26 given two doses of MenACWY control vaccine. Trial participants were enrolled by age into subgroups of 18-55, 56-69 and 70-plus years, and 148, 28 and 57 TCR-sequenced participants, respectively, were included in these subgroups.

The CDR3 regions of human TCRbeta chains were analyzed by immunosequencing. Per the original workflow: TCRs in the repertoires were matched against a reference library of SARS-CoV-2-specific TCRs that had been generated with the MIRA antigen-specificity platform. Breadth was defined as the fraction of unique TCRs that were SARS-CoV-2-associated. Depth was defined as the fraction of total T cells that were SARS-CoV-2-associated. Using the MIRA data, every spike-specific TCR was mapped to the spike region that the TCR reacted to and assigned to either a CD4 or a CD8 class. Log10-transformed breadth and depth values were compared by one-way ANOVA with Sidak's multiple comparisons tests. In TCRdb, the immuneACCESS table is reduced to in-frame sequences with V and J assigned. These tables do not hold every clone; where another copy was compared, an unresolved V gene accounts for under half, and the others remain unexplained. V and J calls and clone size come straight from that table; D and trimming were deduced from the DNA. Within this sample are some 200,000 clones, with more than 70% of them counted one time only. More than 25% of the sample lies in the top ten.

A word on this clone: The antigen it binds to is not known. Base-call qualities are not available, and no considerably larger clone is one nucleotide away.

General conclusions and limits of the study: Participants were mostly white British, with more females than males. The authors suggested clonal diversity may have been underestimated. Spike-specific TCR breadth and depth rose significantly after two AZD1222 doses compared with day 0 and with MenACWY recipients. Only five to seven AZD1222 recipients were SARS-CoV-2 seropositive at baseline, limiting conclusions about previously exposed vaccinees. Epitopes outside the regions mutated in the B.1.351 and B.1.1.7 variants were reportedly recognized by nearly half of the unique spike-specific TCRs. The 56-69-year group was small, and its depth increase did not reach significance, likely because of low power. The whole spike protein was spanned by vaccine-associated CD4 TCRs, and dominant responses were seen in regions 160-218 and 743-854. Because no day 14 peak-response samples were available, the repertoires could be characterized only after the peak T cell response.

The time point label, read with the paper, signifies: about 28 days (+/-7) after the second vaccine dose. AZD1222 recipients given second doses at about 4 weeks or at about 12 weeks were pooled, since spike-specific TCR depth and breadth were not found to differ between the two schedules. The vaccinee samples were drawn from two UK trials, COV001 and COV002, one of which was a single-blind randomized controlled phase 2/3 trial testing AZD1222 (ChAdOx1 nCoV-19) in healthy adults. For TCRbeta chain sequencing, PBMC samples were collected from trial participants at day 0 and at day 28 after the second dose. Looking up the germline V gene (reference sequence) yields CDR1 SEHNR and CDR2 FQNEAQ. Inclusive of the bounding cysteine and phenylalanine, the CDR3 is 13 residues long. Just the 39-base CDR3 DNA is kept, in frame starting at base 1. V was cut back by 7 bases and J by 1 base, leaving a gap of 7 bases between them.

This TCR came from an adult who received the AZD1222 COVID-19 vaccine. The chain joins TRBV7-9 to TRBJ2-2; too little of a D gene remains to name it. The specimen comprised peripheral blood, sampled 28 days after the second AZD1222 dose. Here is the DNA: TGTGCCAGCAACCCTCAGAACACCGGGGAGCTGTTTTTT. Translation gives CASNPQNTGELFF. The variable domain in full, with residues beyond the CDR3 obtained from the reference TRBV7-9 and TRBJ2-2 genes, is DTGVSQNPRHKITKRGQNVTFRCDPISEHNRLYWYRQTLGQGPEFLTYFQNEAQLEKSRLLSDRFSAERPKGSFSTLEIQRTEQGDSAMYLCASNPQNTGELFFGEGSRLTVL.